These T cell receptor beta chains were read from a single sample in a study of control samples from healthy donors and cancer patients. TCRdb keeps only in-frame clones here, not all; method: immunoSEQ multiplex PCR. Of around 100,000 clones listed, about 87% were seen once; the top ten hold around 15%. The sample was blood. The origin of the receptors is a woman aged 70 to 79 in good health. The CDR3 runs from the conserved cysteine through the conserved F or W. A D gene is named only where the DNA matches it firmly. A clone size is listed for some rows: how often the clone was seen (once, few, many), or a class if it is expanded.

clone_size	v_call	j_call	d_call	cdr3_nt	cdr3_aa
-	TRBV6-5	TRBJ1-1	-	TGTGCCAGCACCCCGACAGCGAACACTGAAGCTTTCTTT	CASTPTANTEAFF
-	TRBV3-1/TRBV3-2	TRBJ2-2	-	TGTGCCAGCAGCCACCACGGACGGGGTTCGGGGGAGCTGTTTTTT	CASSHHGRGSGELFF
-	TRBV10-2	TRBJ2-7	TRBD1	TGCGCCAGCAGGCCCCCATCCACAGGGACAGGCTCGGGTGAGCAGTACTTC	CASRPPSTGTGSGEQYF
once	TRBV9	TRBJ2-1	TRBD2	TGTGCCAGCAGCAAGACCGGGACTAGCGCCCATGAGCAGTTCTTC	CASSKTGTSAHEQFF
-	TRBV12-3/TRBV12-4	TRBJ1-1	-	TGTGCCAGCAGTTTAATAGCAAACACTGAAGCTTTCTTT	CASSLIANTEAFF
few	TRBV7-9	TRBJ1-2	TRBD1	TGTGCCAGCAGCCTCGAGACAGGGGCCTATTATGGCTACACCTTC	CASSLETGAYYGYTF
-	TRBV7-2	TRBJ1-3	-	TGTGCCAGCAGCTTAGATTGGGGGCCCGGATCTGGAAACACCATATATTTT	CASSLDWGPGSGNTIYF
-	TRBV4-3	TRBJ1-5	-	TGCGCCAGCAGCCAAGATTTGCGAGGTACGGCCCAGCATTTT	CASSQDLRGTAQHF
once	TRBV29-1	TRBJ1-1	-	TGCAGCGTGACGGAGACAGGTATAAGAGCTTTCTTT	CSVTETGIRAFF
-	TRBV12-3/TRBV12-4	TRBJ1-2	TRBD1	TGTGCCAGCAGTTCTCCGGGACAGGGCGACTACACCTTC	CASSSPGQGDYTF
once	TRBV12-3/TRBV12-4	TRBJ2-3	TRBD1	TGTGCCAGCAGACAGGGGGCTAAGCAGTATTTT	CASRQGAKQYF
-	TRBV10-3	TRBJ1-3	TRBD1	TGTGCCATCAGTACGACAGGGGCTGGAAACACCATATATTTT	CAISTTGAGNTIYF
-	TRBV12-3/TRBV12-4	TRBJ1-2	TRBD1	TGTGCCAGCAGTTTAGGGGACAGCTATGGCTACACCTTC	CASSLGDSYGYTF
-	TRBV7-9	TRBJ1-2	-	TGTGCCAGCAGCACCTTTCCGACAGTAGCTAACTATGGCTACACCTTC	CASSTFPTVANYGYTF
-	TRBV27	TRBJ2-1	TRBD2	TGTGCCAGCGGAATAGATAGCGGGTCCTACAATGAGCAGTTCTTC	CASGIDSGSYNEQFF
-	TRBV2	TRBJ1-1	-	TGTGCCAGCACCGTGGGGAACACTGAAGCTTTCTTT	CASTVGNTEAFF
-	TRBV14	TRBJ1-3	-	TGTGCCAGCAGCCCCCGGCTCCTCGGGGACACCATATATTTT	CASSPRLLGDTIYF
few	TRBV19	TRBJ1-5	-	TGTGCCAGTAGTAGAGGCCGGGACGGCCTTCAGCCCCAGCATTTT	CASSRGRDGLQPQHF
once	TRBV10-1	TRBJ1-1	-	TGCGCCAGCAATCGGAAGGGAAGCACTGAAGCTTTCTTT	CASNRKGSTEAFF
-	TRBV28	TRBJ2-1	-	TGTGCCAGCAGCGTTTCTCCCCGTGGTAATGAGCAGTTCTTC	CASSVSPRGNEQFF
-	TRBV5-1	TRBJ2-5	TRBD1	TGCGCCAGTAGCCGGGGGACAGGGGTCGGAGAGACCCAGTACTTC	CASSRGTGVGETQYF
few	TRBV6-5	TRBJ2-1	TRBD2	TGTGCCAGCAGCCTAGCGGGAGAGCAGTTCTTC	CASSLAGEQFF
-	TRBV9	TRBJ2-2	TRBD1	TGTGCCAGCAGCGTAGAGGTGACAGGGACCGGGGAGCTGTTTTTT	CASSVEVTGTGELFF
-	TRBV30	TRBJ2-7	-	TGTGCCTGGAGCCTGGGCCCCTCCGAGCAGTACTTC	CAWSLGPSEQYF
-	TRBV5-4	TRBJ1-1	-	TGTGCCAGCAGCTTGTCGTCTGACACTGAAGCTTTCTTT	CASSLSSDTEAFF
-	TRBV3-1/TRBV3-2	TRBJ1-1	-	TGTGCCAGCAGCCCGCAACAGAACACTGAAGCTTTCTTT	CASSPQQNTEAFF
few	TRBV5-6	TRBJ1-2	TRBD1	TGTGCCAGCAGCACGACAGGGGGATTTGACTATGGCTACACCTTC	CASSTTGGFDYGYTF
-	TRBV7-6	TRBJ1-1	-	TGTGCCAGCAGCCGACAGAGGTCCACTGAAGCTTTCTTT	CASSRQRSTEAFF
-	TRBV18	TRBJ1-1	-	TGTGCCAGCTCACCAAAACCCCCTTCAAGAGCTTTCTTT	CASSPKPPSRAFF
-	TRBV19	TRBJ1-5	-	TGTGCCTCATCTGGCGGGGACCTTGGCAATCAGCCCCAGCATTTT	CASSGGDLGNQPQHF
medium-sized	TRBV6-5	TRBJ2-7	TRBD2	TGTGCCAGCAGTTCACTTGGCGGGAGCTACGAGCAGTACTTC	CASSSLGGSYEQYF
-	TRBV6-6	TRBJ1-5	-	TGTGCCACCAAATGGGGGCACCAACCGGGTCAGCCCCAGCATTTT	CATKWGHQPGQPQHF
-	TRBV11-2	TRBJ2-3	-	TGTGCCAGCAGCCCAGGACCAAAAGATACGCAGTATTTT	CASSPGPKDTQYF
-	TRBV10-2	TRBJ2-5	-	TGCGCCAGCAGTGTTAGGAGGGTCCCGGAGACCCAGTACTTC	CASSVRRVPETQYF
-	TRBV7-3	TRBJ1-1	TRBD1	TGTGCCAGCAGCTCGAGGGGACAGAGACGATTAACGGGGACTGAAGCTTTCTTT	CASSSRGQRRLTGTEAFF
-	TRBV7-9	TRBJ1-2	-	TGTGCCAGCAGCTTAGAACAGGAGTTTGGCTACACCTTC	CASSLEQEFGYTF
-	TRBV3-1/TRBV3-2	TRBJ2-7	TRBD2	TGTGCCAGCAGCCCTGGGACTAGCGACTACGAGCAGTACTTC	CASSPGTSDYEQYF
-	TRBV3-1/TRBV3-2	TRBJ1-1	TRBD1	TGTGCCAGCAGCCCCCTGGGACAGGGAACTGAAGCTTTCTTT	CASSPLGQGTEAFF
-	TRBV12-5	TRBJ2-1	TRBD2	TGTGCTAGTGGTCCCAAATCTAGCGGGAGATTCAATGAGCAGTTCTTC	CASGPKSSGRFNEQFF
-	TRBV6-5	TRBJ2-1	TRBD2	TGTGCCAGCAGTTTGGTACTAGCGGGAGGTTACAATGAGCAGTTCTTC	CASSLVLAGGYNEQFF
-	TRBV23-1	TRBJ1-5	-	TGCGCCAGCAGGAGCAGCAGGGGTTCCAGCCATCAGCCCCAGCATTTT	CASRSSRGSSHQPQHF
-	TRBV9	TRBJ1-2	-	TGTGCCAGCAGCGTTGGTCCCTCAAAGGACTATGGCTACACCTTC	CASSVGPSKDYGYTF
many	TRBV4-3	TRBJ2-3	-	TGCGCCAGCAGCCAAGATTGGGCAGATACGCAGTATTTT	CASSQDWADTQYF
-	TRBV5-1	TRBJ1-1	-	TGCGCCAGCAGCTTGTTGGAGAACACTGAAGCTTTCTTT	CASSLLENTEAFF
-	TRBV7-9	TRBJ2-2	TRBD2	TGTGCCAGCAGCTCCCCTAGCGGGAGAAACACCGGGGAGCTGTTTTTT	CASSSPSGRNTGELFF
-	TRBV19	TRBJ1-3	-	TGTGCCAGTATCATCCAAGGTGGAAACACCATATATTTT	CASIIQGGNTIYF
-	TRBV6-4	TRBJ2-1	-	TGTGCCAGCAGTGTAGGGGCTCCCTACAATGAGCAGTTCTTC	CASSVGAPYNEQFF
-	TRBV9	TRBJ2-1	TRBD2	TGTGCCAGCAGCGTAGGGACTAGCGGGAGTAGGTCCTACAATGAGCAGTTCTTC	CASSVGTSGSRSYNEQFF
-	TRBV12-3/TRBV12-4	TRBJ1-1	-	TGTGCCAGCAGTTTTCACACTGAAGCTTTCTTT	CASSFHTEAFF
-	TRBV20-1	TRBJ1-5	-	TGCAGTGCTAGTCAAGGGGAAAGCAATCAGCCCCAGCATTTT	CSASQGESNQPQHF
-	TRBV6-5	TRBJ1-2	-	TGTGCCAGCAGAAACCCCCCAGGGGTACATGGCTACACCTTC	CASRNPPGVHGYTF
-	TRBV7-9	TRBJ2-7	TRBD2	TGTGCCAGCAGCTTAAGGACTAGCGGGACCATTTCCTACGAGCAGTACTTC	CASSLRTSGTISYEQYF
-	TRBV20-1	TRBJ1-2	-	TGCAGTGCTAGTGCGCGCAGGGATGGCTACACCTTC	CSASARRDGYTF
-	TRBV6-5	TRBJ1-2	-	TGTGCCAGCATCCGTGGGAAAGGTGCTAACTATGGCTACACCTTC	CASIRGKGANYGYTF
-	TRBV5-1	TRBJ2-3	-	TGCGCCAGCAGCTTGGGTACATTCGATACGCAGTATTTT	CASSLGTFDTQYF
-	TRBV6-5	TRBJ2-3	TRBD2	TGTGCCAGCAGTTACTCCTCTAGCGGTAGTACGCAGTATTTT	CASSYSSSGSTQYF